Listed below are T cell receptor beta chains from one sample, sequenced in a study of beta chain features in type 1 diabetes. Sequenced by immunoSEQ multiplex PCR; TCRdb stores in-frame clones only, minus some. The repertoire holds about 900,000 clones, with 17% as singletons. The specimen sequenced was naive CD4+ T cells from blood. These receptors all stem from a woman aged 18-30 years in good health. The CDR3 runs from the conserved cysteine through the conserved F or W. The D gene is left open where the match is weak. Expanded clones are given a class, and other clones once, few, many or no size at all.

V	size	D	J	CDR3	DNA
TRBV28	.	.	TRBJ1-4	CASSLRSWEKLFF	TGTGCCAGCAGTTTACGGAGCTGGGAAAAACTGTTTTTT
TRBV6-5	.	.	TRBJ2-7	CASNTGPNYYEQYF	TGTGCCAGCAATACGGGACCCAACTACTACGAGCAGTACTTC
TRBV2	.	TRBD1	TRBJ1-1	CASSEGPDRAEAFF	TGTGCCAGCAGTGAGGGACCGGACAGGGCTGAAGCTTTCTTT
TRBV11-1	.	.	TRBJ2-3	CASSRRVSGTDTQYF	TGTGCCAGCAGCCGCCGGGTGAGCGGCACAGATACGCAGTATTTT
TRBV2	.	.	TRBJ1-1	CASRQGWVDTEAFF	TGTGCCAGCAGACAGGGATGGGTCGACACTGAAGCTTTCTTT
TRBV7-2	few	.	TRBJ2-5	CASSRYTGEETQYF	TGTGCCAGCAGCCGATACACGGGGGAGGAGACCCAGTACTTC
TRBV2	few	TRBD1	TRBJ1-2	CASSEGQGRYGYTF	TGTGCCAGCAGCGAAGGACAGGGAAGATATGGCTACACCTTC
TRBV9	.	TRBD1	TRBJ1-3	CASSARAEGARSTIYF	TGTGCCAGCAGCGCTAGAGCGGAGGGGGCGCGAAGCACCATATATTTT
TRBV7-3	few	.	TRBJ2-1	CASSLTRDIPHNEQFF	TGTGCCAGCAGCTTAACCCGGGACATACCCCACAATGAGCAGTTCTTC
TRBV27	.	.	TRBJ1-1	CASSPTVSFTEAFF	TGTGCCAGCAGCCCAACAGTTAGTTTCACTGAAGCTTTCTTT
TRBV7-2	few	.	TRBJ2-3	CASSLGGPWDTQYF	TGTGCCAGCAGCTTAGGTGGACCTTGGGATACGCAGTATTTT
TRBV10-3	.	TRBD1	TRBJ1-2	CAISPSQGQGYGYTF	TGTGCCATCTCCCCCAGTCAGGGACAGGGCTATGGCTACACCTTC
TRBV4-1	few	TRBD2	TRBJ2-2	CASSQTSGRISNTGELFF	TGCGCCAGCAGCCAAACTAGCGGAAGAATTTCGAACACCGGGGAGCTGTTTTTT
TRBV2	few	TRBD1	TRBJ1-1	CAQGGQDVAFF	TGTGCCCAGGGAGGACAGGACGTAGCTTTCTTT
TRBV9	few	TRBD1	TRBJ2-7	CASSATGTAYEQYF	TGTGCCAGCAGCGCCACCGGGACAGCCTACGAGCAGTACTTC
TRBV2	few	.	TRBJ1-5	CASRDGGIGNQPQHF	TGTGCCAGCAGGGATGGTGGGATTGGGAATCAGCCCCAGCATTTT
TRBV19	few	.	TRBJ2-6	CASSKQGSGANVLTF	TGTGCCAGTAGTAAACAGGGCTCTGGGGCCAACGTCCTGACTTTC
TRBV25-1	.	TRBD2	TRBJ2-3	CASSDPSGRAVDTQYF	TGTGCCAGCAGTGATCCTAGCGGGAGGGCCGTGGATACGCAGTATTTT
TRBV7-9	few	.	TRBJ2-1	CASSLRLVHEQFF	TGTGCCAGCAGCTTACGGCTAGTTCATGAGCAGTTCTTC
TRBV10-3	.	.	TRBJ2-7	CAISEVGNSYEQYF	TGTGCCATCAGTGAGGTAGGCAACTCCTACGAGCAGTACTTC
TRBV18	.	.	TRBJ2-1	CASSPDTRGSYEQFF	TGTGCCAGCTCACCCGATACAAGGGGGAGCTATGAGCAGTTCTTC
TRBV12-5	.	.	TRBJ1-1	CASVGLTREMNTEAFF	TGTGCTAGTGTGGGCCTGACCCGGGAGATGAACACTGAAGCTTTCTTT
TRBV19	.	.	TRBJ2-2	CASRFQNTGELFF	TGTGCCAGTAGGTTTCAGAACACCGGGGAGCTGTTTTTT
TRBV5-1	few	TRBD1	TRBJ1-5	CASSTGGWSNQPQHF	TGTGCCAGCAGTACAGGGGGCTGGAGCAATCAGCCCCAGCATTTT
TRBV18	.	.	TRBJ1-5	CASSPSGIQPQHF	TGTGCCAGCTCACCAAGTGGGATACAGCCCCAGCATTTT
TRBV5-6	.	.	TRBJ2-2	CASSLYTNGELFF	TGTGCCAGCAGCTTGTATACGAACGGGGAGCTGTTTTTT
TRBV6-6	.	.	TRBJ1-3	CATDSFSGNTIYF	TGTGCCACCGACAGTTTCTCTGGAAACACCATATATTTT
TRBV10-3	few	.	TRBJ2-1	CAISELGQLNNEQFF	TGTGCCATCAGTGAGCTCGGGCAGTTAAACAATGAGCAGTTCTTC
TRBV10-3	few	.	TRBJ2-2	CAISENGDTGELFF	TGTGCCATCAGTGAAAATGGAGACACCGGGGAGCTGTTTTTT
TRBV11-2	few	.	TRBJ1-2	CASRHITGTYGYTF	TGTGCCAGCAGACATATAACAGGGACTTATGGCTACACCTTC
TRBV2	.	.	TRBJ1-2	CASSEARLYGYTF	TGTGCCAGCAGTGAAGCCAGACTATATGGCTACACCTTC
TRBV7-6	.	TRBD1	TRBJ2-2	CASSQGQGGIGELFF	TGTGCCAGCAGCCAGGGACAGGGCGGAATAGGGGAGCTGTTTTTT
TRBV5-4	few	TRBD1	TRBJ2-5	CASSLTGGDRETQYF	TGTGCCAGCAGCCTGACAGGGGGAGATCGGGAGACCCAGTACTTC
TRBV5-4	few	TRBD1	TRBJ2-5	CASSLGQGRETQYF	TGTGCCAGCAGCTTGGGACAGGGTCGGGAGACCCAGTACTTC
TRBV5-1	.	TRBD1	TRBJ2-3	CASYWATGMDTQYF	TGCGCCAGCTACTGGGCGACAGGGATGGATACGCAGTATTTT
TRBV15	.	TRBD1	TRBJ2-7	CATSRLRQGAYEQYF	TGTGCCACCAGCAGACTTCGACAGGGGGCCTACGAGCAGTACTTC
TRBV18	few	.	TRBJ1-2	CASSPEYGAYGYTF	TGTGCCAGCTCACCAGAGTACGGAGCCTATGGCTACACCTTC
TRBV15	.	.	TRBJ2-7	CATSKGQTDDEQYF	TGTGCCACCAGCAAAGGACAGACTGACGACGAGCAGTACTTC
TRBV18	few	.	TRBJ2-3	CASSPRGTALDTQYF	TGTGCCAGCTCACCACGCGGGACAGCGCTAGATACGCAGTATTTT
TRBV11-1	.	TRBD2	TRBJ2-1	CASSPLTGGGEQFF	TGTGCCAGCAGCCCCTTAACGGGAGGGGGTGAGCAGTTCTTC
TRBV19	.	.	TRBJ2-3	CASSKGGGNKPHSTDTQYF	TGTGCCAGTAGTAAGGGCGGAGGGAACAAGCCTCACTCCACAGATACGCAGTATTTT
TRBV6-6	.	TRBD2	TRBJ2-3	CASSPSGHTDTQYF	TGTGCCAGCAGTCCTAGCGGACACACAGATACGCAGTATTTT
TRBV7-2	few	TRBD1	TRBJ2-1	CASSFGQGALEQFF	TGTGCCAGCAGCTTCGGACAGGGGGCTTTAGAGCAGTTCTTC
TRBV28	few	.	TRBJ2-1	CASKKSYNEQFF	TGTGCCAGCAAGAAATCCTACAATGAGCAGTTCTTC
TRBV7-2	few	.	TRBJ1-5	CASSSHGGGQPQHF	TGTGCCAGCAGCTCGCACGGGGGTGGGCAGCCCCAGCATTTT
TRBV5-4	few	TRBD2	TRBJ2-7	CASRPRTSGSSEQYF	TGTGCCAGCAGACCACGGACTAGCGGGAGCAGCGAGCAGTACTTC
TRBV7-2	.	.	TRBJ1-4	CASSSTTVEKLFF	TGTGCCAGCAGCTCGACGACGGTTGAAAAACTGTTTTTT